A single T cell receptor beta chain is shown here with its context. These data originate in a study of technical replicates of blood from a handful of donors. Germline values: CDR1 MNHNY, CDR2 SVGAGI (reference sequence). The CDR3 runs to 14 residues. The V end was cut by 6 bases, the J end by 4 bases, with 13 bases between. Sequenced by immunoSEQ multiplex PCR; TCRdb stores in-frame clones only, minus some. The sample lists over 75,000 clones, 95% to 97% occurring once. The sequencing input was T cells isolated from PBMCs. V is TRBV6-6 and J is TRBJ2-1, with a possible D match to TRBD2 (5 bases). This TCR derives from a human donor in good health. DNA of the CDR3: TGTGCCAGCAGCCCACTAGTTCAGTACAATGAGCAGTTCTTC. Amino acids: CASSPLVQYNEQFF.